Following are 15 T cell receptor beta chains from one sample sequenced in a study of T cell repertoires in cytomegalovirus infection (dated by TCRdb to about 2019). Sequencing relied on an Illumina HiSeq 1500. TCRdb trimmed the raw reads at Q25, called clones with MiXCR and kept productive beta chains. Every CDR3 protein is listed once, alongside the most common genes and DNA of its rows. Recorded for this sample are roughly 280,000 distinct CDR3 sequences; 8% to 9.5% of them occurred a single time. The ten largest make up approximately 16% of the sample. The sample was PBMCs. These receptors all come from a human donor in good health (CMV status not recorded). Some clones in this sample may be carry-over from other donors' samples.

The chain couples TRBV7-2 to TRBJ2-5, with TRBD1 matching over 7 bases. V shed 5 bases, J shed 5 bases, and the junction held 8 bases outside the gene matches. This CDR3 is built from 14 residues. Germline CDR1 reads SGHTA; CDR2 reads FQGNSA. In nucleotides, the CDR3 is TGTGCCAGCAGCCCGGGGACAGCAGGGGAGACCCAGTACTTC. This sequence encodes CASSPGTAGETQYF.

In this sample, this clonotype turned up many times. The chain combines TRBV7-3 with TRBJ1-1, with D uncertain. The CDR3 spans 14 residues. V was pared by 2 bases and J by 4 bases, with 11 bases between. Germline V CDR1 and CDR2: SGHTA, FQGTGA. CDR3 sequence reads: CASSLEGLSTEAFF. The CDR3 coding sequence is TGTGCCAGCAGCTTAGAGGGCTTGAGCACTGAAGCTTTCTTT. Using reference TRBV7-3 and TRBJ1-1 for the parts outside the CDR3, the full variable domain is GAGVSQTPSNKVTEKGKYVELRCDPISGHTALYWYRQSLGQGPEFLIYFQGTGAADDSGLPNDRFFAVRPEGSVSTLKIQRTERGDSAVYLCASSLEGLSTEAFFGQGTRLTVV.

The table lists this clonotype with many counts. The CDR3 DNA is TGTGCCAGCAGCTTAGGGAAAGGGGGAGGTAATTCACCCCTCCACTTT. Its translation: CASSLGKGGGNSPLHF. The V call is TRBV7-6, the J call TRBJ1-6; D might be TRBD1 (6 bases). Germline V gene lookup returns CDR1 SGHVS and CDR2 FNYEAQ. V lost 1 base, J lost 6 bases, and 13 bases lay in between. This CDR3 spans 16 amino acids. The whole variable domain, filled in from reference TRBV7-6 and TRBJ1-6, reads GAGVSQSPRYKVTKRGQDVALRCDPISGHVSLYWYRQALGQGPEFLTYFNYEAQQDKSGLPNDRFSAERPEGSISTLTIQRTEQRDSAMYRCASSLGKGGGNSPLHFGNGTRLTVT.

This clonotype was recorded at least ten times. The chain employs TRBV9 and TRBJ2-3; no firm D call. This CDR3 is built from 14 residues. The germline gives CDR1 SGDLS, CDR2 YYNGEE. V was pared by 0 bases and J by 4 bases, with 9 bases between. Here the CDR3 DNA reads TGTGCCAGCAGCGTAGAAGTGCCGGCAGATACGCAGTATTTT. Its translation: CASSVEVPADTQYF.

A few counts support this clonotype. This sequence joins TRBV24-1 and TRBJ2-1; 12 nucleotides line up with TRBD1. The germline gives CDR1 KGHDR, CDR2 SFDVKD. With V trimmed by 0 bases and J by 5 bases, 4 bases remained unmatched. The CDR3 extends over 17 amino acids. DNA for the CDR3: TGTGCCACCAGTGATTTGCCTGGGACAGGGGGCCACAATGAGCAGTTCTTC. Its translation is CATSDLPGTGGHNEQFF.

This clonotype showed up just a few times. The chain joins TRBV7-2 to TRBJ2-5, with 7 nucleotides matching TRBD1. The CDR3 contains 14 residues. With V trimmed by 1 base and J by 5 bases, 4 bases remained unmatched. Germline V gene data show CDR1 as SGHTA and CDR2 as FQGNSA. The CDR3 DNA is TGTGCCAGCAGCTTAGTACAGGGGTGGGAGACCCAGTACTTC. Its translation is CASSLVQGWETQYF.

At least ten counts were recorded for this clonotype. The chain uses TRBV28 and TRBJ1-1; D not certain. The CDR3 has 12 residues. V lost 6 bases and J 6 bases, leaving 11 bases between the germline ends. CDR1 and CDR2 from the germline V gene are MDHEN and SYDVKM. The CDR3 nucleotides read TGTGCCAGCAGAGCAGGCTCCTCTGAAGCTTTCTTT. Encoded protein: CASRAGSSEAFF. The variable domain in full, with the rest retrieved from reference TRBV28 and TRBJ1-1, is DVKVTQSSRYLVKRTGEKVFLECVQDMDHENMFWYRQDPGLGLRLIYFSYDVKMKEKGDIPEGYSVSREKKERFSLILESASTNQTSMYLCASRAGSSEAFFGQGTRLTVV.

This clonotype was detected ten times or more. V and J are TRBV7-2 and TRBJ2-5; D remains ambiguous. With 3 bases removed from V and 3 bases from J, the gap between germline ends came to 2 bases. Germline V CDR1 and CDR2: SGHTA, FQGNSA. The CDR3 totals 11 residues. CDR3 protein: CASSFKETQYF. As DNA, the CDR3 is TGTGCCAGCAGCTTTAAAGAGACCCAGTACTTC.

This clonotype was detected ten times or more. The rearrangement joins TRBV28 to TRBJ2-3; TRBD2 aligns across 10 bases. Germline V gene data show CDR1 as MDHEN and CDR2 as SYDVKM. The CDR3 runs to 15 residues. Trimming took 8 bases from V and 3 from J; bases not matched to a gene: 8. The CDR3 bases are TGTGCCAGCGGGCCTTGGACTAGCGGAACAGATACGCAGTATTTT. Translation: CASGPWTSGTDTQYF.

A few counts support this clonotype. The V and J genes are TRBV6-5 and TRBJ2-7, with D maybe TRBD1 (6 bases). Germline CDR1 is MNHEY and CDR2 is SVGAGI. V was shortened by 0 bases and J by 5 bases, with 20 bases between the two germline ends. The CDR3 has 17 residues. In DNA, the CDR3 is TGTGCCAGCAGTTACTCACAAAGCCGGTCAGGGGCCCACGAGCAGTACTTC. This gives the protein CASSYSQSRSGAHEQYF.

This clonotype was found many times. The J gene is TRBJ1-1, the V gene TRBV19; weak D call: TRBD1 (5 bases). The germline gives CDR1 LNHDA, CDR2 SQIVND (reference sequence). CDR3 length: 15 residues. V was shortened by 7 bases and J by 0 bases, with 15 bases between the two germline ends. CDR3 protein: CASKGWARVNTEAFF. As DNA, the CDR3 is TGTGCCAGTAAGGGCTGGGCCAGGGTGAACACTGAAGCTTTCTTT.

This clonotype has just a few counts. This CDR3 is CASSSGTGNYEQYF. CDR3 DNA sequence: TGTGCCAGCAGTTCCGGGACTGGGAACTACGAGCAGTACTTC. The genes are TRBV6-2 or TRBV6-3 and TRBJ2-7, with a possible D match to TRBD2 (6 bases). Germline lookup yields CDR1 MNHEY and CDR2 SVGEGT. The CDR3 runs 14 residues. V was pared by 4 bases and J by 3 bases, with 13 bases between.

This chain links TRBV7-2 with TRBJ1-1, with TRBD1 as a possible D gene (5 bases). The V and J ends lost 7 bases and 1 base respectively, with 10 bases between them. Germline CDR1 SGHTA, CDR2 FQGNSA. There are 13 residues in the CDR3. CDR3 nucleotides: TGTGCCAGCATCGACAGATGGAACACTGAAGCTTTCTTT. Translated, it gives CASIDRWNTEAFF.

This clonotype was picked up many times. The V call is TRBV7-2, the J call TRBJ1-2; unclear D gene. Trimming shortened V by 5 bases and J by 3 bases, and 13 bases separated the two germline ends. This CDR3 is built from 14 residues. Germline lookup yields CDR1 SGHTA and CDR2 FQGNSA. CDR3 coding DNA: TGTGCCAGCAGCCGTCGGTCAGCTGACTATGGCTACACCTTC. It encodes CASSRRSADYGYTF.

The sample holds a few counts of this clonotype. Here the CDR3 reads CATKSGGLQETQYF. In nucleotides, the CDR3 is TGTGCCACAAAGAGCGGGGGGCTTCAAGAGACCCAGTACTTC. The V and J genes are TRBV28 and TRBJ2-5, with TRBD2 identical over 9 bases. From germline, CDR1 is MDHEN and CDR2 SYDVKM. V shed 10 bases, J shed 2 bases, and the junction held 8 bases outside the gene matches. The CDR3 has 14 amino acids.